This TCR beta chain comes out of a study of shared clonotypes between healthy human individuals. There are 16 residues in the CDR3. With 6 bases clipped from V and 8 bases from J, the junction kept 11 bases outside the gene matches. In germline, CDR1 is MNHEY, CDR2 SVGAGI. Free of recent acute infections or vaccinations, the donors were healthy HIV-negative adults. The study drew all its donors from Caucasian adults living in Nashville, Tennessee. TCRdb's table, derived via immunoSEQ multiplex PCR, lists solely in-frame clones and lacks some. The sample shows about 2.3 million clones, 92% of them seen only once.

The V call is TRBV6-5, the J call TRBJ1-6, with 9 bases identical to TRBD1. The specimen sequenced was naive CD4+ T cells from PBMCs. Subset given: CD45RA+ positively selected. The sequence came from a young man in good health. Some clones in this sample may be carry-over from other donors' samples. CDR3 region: CASSYRGPNRDSPLHF. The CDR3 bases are TGTGCCAGCAGCTACAGGGGGCCCAACCGGGATTCACCCCTCCACTTT.